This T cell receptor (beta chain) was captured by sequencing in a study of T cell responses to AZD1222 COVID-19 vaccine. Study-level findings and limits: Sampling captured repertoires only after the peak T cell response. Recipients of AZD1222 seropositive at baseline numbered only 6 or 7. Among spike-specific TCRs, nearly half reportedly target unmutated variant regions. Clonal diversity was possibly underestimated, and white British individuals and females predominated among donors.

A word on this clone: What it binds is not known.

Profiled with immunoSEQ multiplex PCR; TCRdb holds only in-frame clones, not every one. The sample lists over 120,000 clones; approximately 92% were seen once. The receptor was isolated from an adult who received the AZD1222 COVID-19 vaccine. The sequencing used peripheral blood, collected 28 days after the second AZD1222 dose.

The CDR3: CASSGEIVTDTQYF. Here the CDR3 DNA reads TGTGCCAGCAGTGGGGAGATCGTTACAGATACGCAGTATTTT. The genes are TRBV2 and TRBJ2-3; tentatively, D is TRBD2 (5 bases). The V gene's germline CDR1 is SNHLY and CDR2 FYNNEI. Between the trimmed V and J ends, which lost 4 bases and 3 bases, there was a span of 11 bases. The CDR3 sequence is 14 residues long.